This T cell receptor beta chain was retrieved from a study of T cell changes during pregnancy in multiple sclerosis. Germline loops: CDR1 DFQATT, CDR2 SNEGSKA (reference sequence). V dropped 6 bases and J dropped 4 bases, with 10 bases sitting between them. The CDR3 loop spans 11 amino acids. Libraries were prepared by immunoSEQ multiplex PCR; TCRdb keeps only in-frame clonotypes and omits some of them. The table shows tens of thousands of clones, with around 90% occurring only once. This clone was counted once. The clonotype was recovered from a female donor in good health, enrolled as a control in a pregnancy study. The source was CD4+ T cells from peripheral blood mononuclear cells, collected after pregnancy. The chain recombines TRBV20-1 with TRBJ2-7; no clear D gene. CDR3 amino acids: CSARSPYEQYF. The CDR3 region has the DNA TGCAGTGCGCGTAGTCCGTACGAGCAGTACTTC.